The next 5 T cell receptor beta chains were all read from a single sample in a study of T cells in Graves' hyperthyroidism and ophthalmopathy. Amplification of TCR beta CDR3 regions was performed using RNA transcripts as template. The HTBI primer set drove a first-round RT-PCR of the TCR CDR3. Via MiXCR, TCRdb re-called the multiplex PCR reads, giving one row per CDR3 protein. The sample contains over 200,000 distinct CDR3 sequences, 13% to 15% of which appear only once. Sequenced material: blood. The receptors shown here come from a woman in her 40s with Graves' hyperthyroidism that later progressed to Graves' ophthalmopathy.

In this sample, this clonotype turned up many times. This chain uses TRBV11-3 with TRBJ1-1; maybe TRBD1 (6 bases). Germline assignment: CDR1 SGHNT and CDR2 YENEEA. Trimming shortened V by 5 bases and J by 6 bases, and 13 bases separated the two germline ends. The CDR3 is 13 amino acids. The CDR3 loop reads CASSPTGISEAFF. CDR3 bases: TGTGCCAGCAGCCCAACAGGGATCTCTGAAGCTTTCTTT.

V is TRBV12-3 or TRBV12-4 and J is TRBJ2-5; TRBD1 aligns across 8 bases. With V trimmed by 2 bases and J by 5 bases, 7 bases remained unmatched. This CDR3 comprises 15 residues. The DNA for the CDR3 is TGTGCCAGCAGTTTATCAGGGGGCGAGGGGGAGACCCAGTACTTC. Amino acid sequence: CASSLSGGEGETQYF.

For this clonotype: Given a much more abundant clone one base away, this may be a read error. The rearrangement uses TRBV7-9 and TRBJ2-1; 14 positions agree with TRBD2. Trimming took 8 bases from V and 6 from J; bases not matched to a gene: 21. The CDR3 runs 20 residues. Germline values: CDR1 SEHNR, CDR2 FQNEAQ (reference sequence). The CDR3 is CASGPTAGLAGVRVINEQFF. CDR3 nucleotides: TGTGCCAGCGGCCCAACGGCGGGACTAGCGGGAGTGCGAGTGATCAATGAGCAGTTCTTC. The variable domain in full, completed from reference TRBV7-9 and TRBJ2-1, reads DTGVSQNPRHKITKRGQNVTFRCDPISEHNRLYWYRQTLGQGPEFLTYFQNEAQLEKSRLLSDRFSAERPKGSFSTLEIQRTEQGDSAMYLCASGPTAGLAGVRVINEQFFGPGTRLTVL.

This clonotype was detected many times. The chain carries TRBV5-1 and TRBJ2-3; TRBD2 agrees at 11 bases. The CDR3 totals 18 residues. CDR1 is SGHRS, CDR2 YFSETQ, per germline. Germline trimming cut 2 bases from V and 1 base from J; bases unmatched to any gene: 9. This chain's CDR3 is CASSFPSGRLRGTDTQYF. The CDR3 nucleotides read TGCGCCAGCAGCTTCCCTAGCGGGAGGTTACGTGGCACAGATACGCAGTATTTT. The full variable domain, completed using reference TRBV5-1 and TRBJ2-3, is KAGVTQTPRYLIKTRGQQVTLSCSPISGHRSVSWYQQTPGQGLQFLFEYFSETQRNKGNFPGRFSGRQFSNSRSEMNVSTLELGDSALYLCASSFPSGRLRGTDTQYFGPGTRLTVL.

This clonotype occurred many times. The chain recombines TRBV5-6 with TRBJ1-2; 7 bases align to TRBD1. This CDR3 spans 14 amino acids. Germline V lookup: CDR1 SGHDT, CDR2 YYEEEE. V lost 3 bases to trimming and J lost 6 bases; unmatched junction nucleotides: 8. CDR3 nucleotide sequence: TGTGCCAGCAGCTCATTCGACAGGGTCCATGGCTACACCTTC. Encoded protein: CASSSFDRVHGYTF.